This T cell receptor (beta chain) was sequenced for a study of T-cell reconstitution after alpha-beta-depleted transplantation in children. In germline, CDR1 is DFQATT, CDR2 SNEGSKA (reference sequence). V gave up 4 bases and J gave up 11 bases; unmatched junction bases: 12. This CDR3 has 13 residues. This clonotype was detected ten times or more. TCRbeta library preparation incorporated unique molecular identifiers. MiXCR, applied by TCRdb to the PCR reads, yields one record per CDR3 protein. The sample lists 150,000 to 200,000 distinct CDR3 sequences; 6% to 7% were seen once. This chain joins TRBV20-1 and TRBJ2-3; TRBD1 aligns across 7 bases. The source was PBMCs from the stem cell graft donor, collected from the stem cell graft. The clonotype was recovered from a human donor who donated a stem cell graft to a child with Wiskott-Aldrich syndrome. The CDR3: CSATGTAEGGQYF. The CDR3 DNA reads TGCAGTGCTACCGGGACAGCGGAAGGTGGGCAGTATTTT.